Shown below are 32 T cell receptor beta chains from a single sample sequenced in a study of radiation and T cells in renal cell carcinoma (dated by TCRdb to between 2020 and 2021). This specimen's time point label, per the study, means: baseline pretreatment blood. This specimen's treatment or condition label, interpreted: 15 Gy SBRT to primary tumor, nephrectomy 4 weeks later. The library was built by means of the immunoSEQ multiplex PCR assay. The immuneACCESS repertoire file appears here via TCRdb, limited to in-frame rearrangements. These files lack a portion of the clones; in checked studies, under half of the deficit traces to unresolved V genes, and the cause of the others is not known. A total of approximately 110,000 clones appear in this sample, roughly 85% of them only once. The top ten hold 2.5% to 3.5% of the sample. The sample was blood, taken from a patient whose treatment included radiotherapy and nephrectomy. The receptors come from a woman in her sixties or seventies with renal cell carcinoma.

This sequence joins TRBV6-6 and TRBJ2-1, with 12 nucleotides matching TRBD1. Trimming cost V 4 bases and J 0 bases; bases outside gene matches: 1. Germline loops: CDR1 MNHNY, CDR2 SVGAGI (reference sequence). This CDR3 contains 16 residues. The CDR3: CASSWGQGASYNEQFF. The CDR3 DNA sequence: TGTGCCAGCAGTTGGGGACAGGGGGCCTCCTACAATGAGCAGTTCTTC.

This clone was counted once. The CDR3 bases are TGTGCCAGCAGTTACGTAGCGGGGTACGCAGATACGCAGTATTTT. Translation gives CASSYVAGYADTQYF. The J gene is TRBJ2-3, the V gene TRBV6-6, with 8 bases that match TRBD2. The ends lost 2 bases at V and 4 bases at J; junction bases unmatched: 5. The CDR3 sequence is 15 residues long. Germline V gene data show CDR1 as MNHNY and CDR2 as SVGAGI (reference sequence).

The gene calls are TRBV9 and TRBJ1-3, with 10 bases fitting TRBD1. CDR1 SGDLS and CDR2 YYNGEE come from the germline V gene. The V segment lost 4 bases and the J segment 4 bases; nucleotides outside the gene matches: 11. There are 17 residues in the CDR3. Here the CDR3 reads CASSPRQGAGSGNTIYF. Written as DNA, the CDR3 is TGTGCCAGCAGCCCGCGACAGGGGGCGGGATCCGGAAACACCATATATTTT.

The chain employs TRBV27 and TRBJ1-2, with a possible D match to TRBD1 (5 bases). Germline V CDR1 and CDR2: MNHEY, SMNVEV (reference sequence). The V and J ends lost 6 bases and 0 bases respectively, with 17 bases between them. The CDR3 spans 16 residues. The CDR3 loop is CASSGGGVGANYGYTF. The CDR3, as DNA: TGTGCCAGCAGCGGGGGTGGGGTTGGGGCTAACTATGGCTACACCTTC.

The chain is built from TRBV5-6 and TRBJ1-2; D gene unclear. This CDR3 comprises 15 residues. The V and J ends lost 3 bases and 2 bases respectively, with 14 bases between them. Looked up from germline, CDR1 is SGHDT and CDR2 is YYEEEE. CDR3 sequence (DNA): TGTGCCAGCAGCTCCTACGGATTGCCGAACTATGGCTACACCTTC. It codes for CASSSYGLPNYGYTF.

The rearrangement links TRBV19 to TRBJ2-5, with 9 bases matching TRBD1. J lost 4 bases, V lost 1 base, and 7 bases had no gene match. The length of the CDR3 is 16 residues. Germline V CDR1 and CDR2: LNHDA, SQIVND (reference sequence). The chain's CDR3 is CASSIGTGVGGETQYF. CDR3 bases: TGTGCCAGTAGTATAGGGACAGGGGTCGGAGGAGAGACCCAGTACTTC.

The chain combines TRBV10-1 with TRBJ2-7; weak D call: TRBD1 (6 bases). The V and J ends lost 3 bases and 2 bases respectively, with 11 bases between them. Per the germline V gene, CDR1 is WNHNN and CDR2 is SYGVQD (reference sequence). This CDR3 region has 14 residues. CDR3 sequence reads: CASSDRTAPYEQYF. CDR3 DNA sequence: TGCGCCAGCAGTGATCGGACAGCCCCCTACGAGCAGTACTTC.

This clone was found many times. The rearrangement uses TRBV9 and TRBJ1-3; 9 nucleotides align to TRBD1. Germline CDR1 and CDR2: SGDLS and YYNGEE. This CDR3 has 15 amino acids. V was clipped by 0 bases and J by 2 bases; unmatched bases: 0. The chain's CDR3 is CASSVGDRAGNTIYF. The CDR3 region has the DNA TGTGCCAGCAGCGTAGGGGACAGGGCTGGAAACACCATATATTTT.

This clone came up many times. The chain uses TRBV7-9 and TRBJ2-6, with 9 nucleotides matching TRBD1. Germline loops: CDR1 SEHNR, CDR2 FQNEAQ (reference sequence). The CDR3 is 17 amino acids. Trimming at V came to 5 bases and at J to 0 bases, leaving 5 bases not matched to a gene. This CDR3 is CASSRGQGISGANVLTF. In DNA, the CDR3 is TGTGCCAGCAGCAGAGGACAGGGGATCTCTGGGGCCAACGTCCTGACTTTC.

The genes are TRBV29-1 and TRBJ2-1; 7 bases fit TRBD2. Per germline, CDR1 SQVTM and CDR2 ANQGSEA. With 0 bases clipped from V and 7 bases from J, the junction kept 9 bases outside the gene matches. The CDR3 covers 15 residues. The CDR3 spells CSVEENQRGGNEQFF. The CDR3 DNA reads TGCAGCGTTGAAGAGAACCAGCGGGGTGGGAATGAGCAGTTCTTC.

The V call is TRBV4-2, the J call TRBJ2-3, with TRBD2 identical over 16 bases. CDR3 length equals 16 residues. The V gene end was trimmed by 5 bases and the J gene end by 6 bases; junction bases not matched to a gene: 5. CDR1 and CDR2 from the germline V gene are LGHNA and YNFKEQ. The CDR3 DNA is TGTGCCAGCAGCGAGGGACTAGCGGGGGGGGAGGATACGCAGTATTTT. Its protein product is CASSEGLAGGEDTQYF.

This clone was found a few times. J is TRBJ1-1 and V is TRBV7-6; D uncertain. This CDR3 is built from 13 residues. V dropped 2 bases and J dropped 1 base, with 5 bases sitting between them. From germline, CDR1 is SGHVS and CDR2 FNYEAQ. The CDR3 loop reads CASSLSGNTEAFF. The CDR3 nucleotides are TGTGCCAGCAGCTTATCAGGGAACACTGAAGCTTTCTTT. Filled out from reference TRBV7-6 and TRBJ1-1, the complete variable domain reads GAGVSQSPRYKVTKRGQDVALRCDPISGHVSLYWYRQALGQGPEFLTYFNYEAQQDKSGLPNDRFSAERPEGSISTLTIQRTEQRDSAMYRCASSLSGNTEAFFGQGTRLTVV.

The V and J genes are TRBV30 and TRBJ1-2, with D tentatively TRBD1 (5 bases). Germline lookup yields CDR1 GTSNPN and CDR2 SVGIG (reference sequence). V dropped 5 bases and J dropped 3 bases, with 10 bases sitting between them. This CDR3 is built from 12 residues. The CDR3 protein is CAWGLGDYGYTF. CDR3 sequence (DNA): TGTGCCTGGGGGTTAGGGGACTATGGCTACACCTTC.

This clone was detected ten times or more. The same CDR3 also results from other DNA sequences found in this sample. The chain employs TRBV19 and TRBJ1-1; tentatively, D is TRBD1 (5 bases). The CDR3 consists of 10 residues. Deletions cut 6 bases from V and 8 bases from J, with 7 bases between. Germline V gene data show CDR1 as LNHDA and CDR2 as SQIVND (reference sequence). CDR3 protein: CASSGGEAFF. The DNA for the CDR3 is TGTGCCAGTAGCGGGGGGGAAGCTTTCTTT.

The chain uses TRBV9 and TRBJ2-2; D perhaps matches TRBD2 (6 bases). The germline V gene has CDR1 SGDLS and CDR2 YYNGEE. Trimming shortened V by 4 bases and J by 5 bases, and 15 bases separated the two germline ends. This CDR3 contains 15 residues. DNA for the CDR3: TGTGCCAGCAGCATTGGGGGGAGCGGGACCGGGGAGCTGTTTTTT. This gives the protein CASSIGGSGTGELFF.

This sequence joins TRBV9 and TRBJ2-7; D is unclear. This CDR3 has 14 amino acids. Germline CDR1 reads SGDLS; CDR2 reads YYNGEE. V dropped 0 bases and J dropped 3 bases, with 10 bases sitting between them. Here the CDR3 DNA reads TGTGCCAGCAGCGTAGCCAGCTGGGACTACGAGCAGTACTTC. This translates into CASSVASWDYEQYF.

The chain is built from TRBV19 and TRBJ1-1; no reliable D call. The CDR3 spans 13 residues. CDR1 and CDR2 from the germline V gene are LNHDA and SQIVND (reference sequence). Trimming left V 1 base short and J 9 bases short, with 12 bases between. CDR3 in amino acids: CASSIVPAEKAFF. CDR3 coding DNA: TGTGCCAGTAGTATAGTCCCAGCCGAAAAAGCTTTCTTT.

The V and J genes are TRBV5-1 and TRBJ2-7, with D perhaps TRBD1 (5 bases). V lost 3 bases, J lost 3 bases, and 13 bases lay in between. The CDR3 is 14 residues long. CDR1 SGHRS and CDR2 YFSETQ come from the germline V gene. In DNA, the CDR3 is TGCGCCAGCAGCTCTCCTCCTAGGGGCTACGAGCAGTACTTC. It codes for CASSSPPRGYEQYF. Full variable domain (missing parts from reference TRBV5-1 and TRBJ2-7): KAGVTQTPRYLIKTRGQQVTLSCSPISGHRSVSWYQQTPGQGLQFLFEYFSETQRNKGNFPGRFSGRQFSNSRSEMNVSTLELGDSALYLCASSSPPRGYEQYFGPGTRLTVT.

V is TRBV6-5 and J is TRBJ2-3; D perhaps matches TRBD2 (5 bases). V was clipped by 5 bases and J by 1 base, with 13 bases between them. Germline assignment: CDR1 MNHEY and CDR2 SVGAGI. The length of the CDR3 is 15 residues. CDR3 sequence: CASSGTSLGTDTQYF. CDR3 DNA: TGTGCCAGCAGTGGAACTAGTTTGGGCACAGATACGCAGTATTTT.

This clone was detected a few times. The chain has TRBV2 and TRBJ1-1; a weak D match, TRBD1 (5 bases). The CDR3 totals 15 residues. CDR1 SNHLY and CDR2 FYNNEI come from the germline V gene. Trimming took off 7 bases at V and 2 bases at J, with 17 bases between the two ends. The CDR3 DNA is TGTGCCAGCACCCCGAGGACGGGGGATAACACTGAAGCTTTCTTT. It codes for CASTPRTGDNTEAFF. Based on the CDR3 plus reference TRBV2 and TRBJ1-1, the full variable domain is EPEVTQTPSHQVTQMGQEVILRCVPISNHLYFYWYRQILGQKVEFLVSFYNNEISEKSEIFDDQFSVERPDGSNFTLKIRSTKLEDSAMYFCASTPRTGDNTEAFFGQGTRLTVV.

This rearrangement joins TRBV4-1 to TRBJ1-1; maybe TRBD1 (5 bases). The germline V gene encodes CDR1 MGHRA and CDR2 YSYEKL. Trimming pared 3 bases from V and 5 bases from J, leaving 16 bases between. The CDR3 totals 15 residues. In nucleotides, the CDR3 is TGCGCCAGCAGCCATCTGGAGCAGGGAAGAACTGAAGCTTTCTTT. Translating it yields CASSHLEQGRTEAFF.

This chain joins TRBV5-1 and TRBJ2-2; no clear D. Trimming pared 4 bases from V and 3 bases from J, leaving 13 bases between. The CDR3 is 15 amino acids. CDR1 SGHRS and CDR2 YFSETQ come from the germline V gene. DNA for the CDR3: TGCGCCAGCAGCCTTCGCCCTGGGGACACCGGGGAGCTGTTTTTT. Residues: CASSLRPGDTGELFF.

This clone occurred a few times. The same CDR3 can be traced to other DNA sequences in this sample. The chain joins TRBV19 to TRBJ1-6; TRBD1 is a possible D gene (5 bases). The V end was cut by 3 bases, the J end by 10 bases, with 13 bases between. Looked up from germline, CDR1 is LNHDA and CDR2 is SQIVND (reference sequence). The CDR3 length is 14 residues. CDR3 sequence reads: CASSMGGGKSPLHF. The CDR3 region has the DNA TGTGCCAGTAGTATGGGCGGGGGGAAATCACCCCTCCACTTT.

V and J are TRBV5-1 and TRBJ2-1, with no clear D. V lost 4 bases and J lost 11, with 19 bases in between. The V gene's germline CDR1 is SGHRS and CDR2 YFSETQ. The CDR3 covers 14 residues. In DNA, the CDR3 is TGCGCCAGCAGCCAGCTGGGTCCCCTCACCCAGCAGTTCTTC. It translates to CASSQLGPLTQQFF.

V and J are TRBV7-8 and TRBJ2-7; TRBD2 is a possible D gene (5 bases). The CDR3 consists of 12 residues. The V end lost 5 bases, the J end lost 4 bases, and 9 bases lay between the germline ends. Germline V gives CDR1 SGHVS, CDR2 FQNEAQ. This CDR3 reads CASSQADYEQYF. The CDR3 nucleotides are TGTGCCAGCAGCCAAGCGGATTACGAGCAGTACTTC.

CDR3 residues: CASSFPGANVLTF. As DNA, the CDR3 is TGTGCCAGCAGCTTTCCTGGGGCCAACGTCCTGACTTTC. The V call is TRBV7-9, the J call TRBJ2-6; the D is unclear. The CDR3 is 13 amino acids. Germline V CDR1 and CDR2: SEHNR, FQNEAQ (reference sequence). Trimming cost V 3 bases and J 2 bases, with 2 bases left between them.

The J gene is TRBJ2-5, the V gene TRBV9; 8 nucleotides align to TRBD2. The J segment lost 4 bases and the V segment lost 0 bases, leaving 8 bases of the junction unmatched. The CDR3 is 16 amino acids. The germline gives CDR1 SGDLS, CDR2 YYNGEE. CDR3 sequence reads: CASSVVDGGARETQYF. For the CDR3, the DNA is TGTGCCAGCAGCGTAGTTGACGGGGGGGCCCGAGAGACCCAGTACTTC.

This clone has only one observation. The genes are TRBV6-5 and TRBJ2-1; 7 nucleotides agree with TRBD1. This CDR3 spans 14 amino acids. The J segment lost 3 bases and the V segment lost 6 bases, leaving 5 bases of the junction unmatched. CDR1 MNHEY and CDR2 SVGAGI come from the germline V gene. The CDR3 loop reads CASRVGQIYNEQFF. The DNA for the CDR3 is TGTGCCAGCAGGGTGGGACAGATCTACAATGAGCAGTTCTTC.

The V gene is TRBV29-1, the J gene TRBJ2-3; D possibly uses TRBD1 or TRBD2 (6 bases each). The germline CDR1 and CDR2 sequences are SQVTM and ANQGSEA. V was clipped by 4 bases and J by 1 base, with 12 bases between them. CDR3 length: 14 residues. The CDR3, as DNA: TGCAGCGTTGTGGGGGGCGAAGGCACAGATACGCAGTATTTT. This gives the protein CSVVGGEGTDTQYF.

This chain connects TRBV21-1 to TRBJ1-2; TRBD1, the table's D call, lacks a check against the DNA. TRBV21-1 is shown as a pseudogene. The CDR3 length is 15 residues. The CDR3 DNA reads as TGTGCCAGCAGCATCCCAAGGGGGCAGGGAAGTGGCTACACCTTC. As protein: CASSIPRGQGSGYTF.

This clone showed up just a few times. The chain uses TRBV28 and TRBJ1-1, with D uncertain. Germline V gene sequence: CDR1 MDHEN, CDR2 SYDVKM. This CDR3 is built from 13 residues. Trimming stripped 3 bases from V and 0 bases from J, with 5 bases between. Here the CDR3 DNA reads TGTGCCAGCAGTTTTGGCTTGAACACTGAAGCTTTCTTT. It translates to CASSFGLNTEAFF.

The chain joins TRBV9 to TRBJ1-2, with D unclear. The CDR3 is 14 residues long. Trimming cost V 4 bases and J 4 bases, with 14 bases left between them. Germline CDR1 and CDR2: SGDLS and YYNGEE. The CDR3 sequence is CASSSLGSIYGYTF. DNA for the CDR3: TGTGCCAGCAGCTCCCTTGGTTCGATCTATGGCTACACCTTC.